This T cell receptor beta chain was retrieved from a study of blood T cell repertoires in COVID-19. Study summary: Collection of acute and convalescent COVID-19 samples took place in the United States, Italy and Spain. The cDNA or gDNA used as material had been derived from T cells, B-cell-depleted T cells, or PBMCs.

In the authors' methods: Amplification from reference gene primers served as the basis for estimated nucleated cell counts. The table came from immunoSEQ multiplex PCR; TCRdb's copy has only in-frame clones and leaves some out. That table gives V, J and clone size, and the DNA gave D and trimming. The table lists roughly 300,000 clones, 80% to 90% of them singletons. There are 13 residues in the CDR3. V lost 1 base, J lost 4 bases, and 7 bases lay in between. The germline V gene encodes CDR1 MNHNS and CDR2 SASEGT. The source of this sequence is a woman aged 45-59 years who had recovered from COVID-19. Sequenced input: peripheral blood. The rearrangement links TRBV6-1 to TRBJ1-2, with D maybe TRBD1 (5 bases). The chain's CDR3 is CASSEGGGYGYTF. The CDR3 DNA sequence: TGTGCCAGCAGTGAAGGGGGGGGCTATGGCTACACCTTC.